There are a few counts of the clone carrying this TCR beta chain. Germline V gene sequence: CDR1 LNHNV, CDR2 YYDKDF (reference sequence). Unmatched junction bases numbered 10, after V lost 0 bases and J lost 4 bases. The length of the CDR3 is 19 residues. The data derive from a study of blood T cell repertoires in COVID-19. Whole-study context: Whether acute or convalescent, the COVID-19 samples came from the United States, Italy and Spain.

Data came from immunoSEQ multiplex PCR; TCRdb stores just in-frame clones and leaves some out. Of 130,000 to 150,000 clones listed, about four fifths are singletons. Participant age was roughly 18 to 95 years, and participants resided in around 24 US areas. Clinical history reported by participants formed the basis on which cohorts were assigned. The sample taken for sequencing was PBMCs or T cells enriched from blood (not recorded which). The source of this sequence is a woman between 45 and 60 years old who had been exposed to COVID-19. The chain couples TRBV15 to TRBJ1-3; 12 nucleotides match TRBD1. The CDR3 DNA reads TGTGCCACCAGCAGAGATTACCCGGGACAGGGGGCGGGAGGAAACACCATATATTTT. Its protein is CATSRDYPGQGAGGNTIYF.